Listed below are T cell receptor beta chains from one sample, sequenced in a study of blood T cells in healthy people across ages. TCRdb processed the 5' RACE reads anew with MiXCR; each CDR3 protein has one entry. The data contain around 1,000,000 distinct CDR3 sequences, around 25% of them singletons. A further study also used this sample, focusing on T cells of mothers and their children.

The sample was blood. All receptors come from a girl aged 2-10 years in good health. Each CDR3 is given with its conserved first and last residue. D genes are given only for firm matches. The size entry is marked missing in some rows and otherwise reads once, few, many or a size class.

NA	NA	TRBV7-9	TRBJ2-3	TGTGCCAGCAGCTTAGCGGGGGGGCGTGTAGATACGCAGTATTTT	CASSLAGGRVDTQYF
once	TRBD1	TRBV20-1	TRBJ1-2	TGCAGTGCCAGCCCGGTCGACAGGGCCTCCTATTCAGGCTACACCTTC	CSASPVDRASYSGYTF
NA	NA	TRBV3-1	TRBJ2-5	TGTGCCAGCAGCCAAGATCGTCGGGCTACCCTCTTTTACCAAGAGACCCAGTACTTC	CASSQDRRATLFYQETQYF
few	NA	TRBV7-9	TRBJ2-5	TGTGCCAGCAGCTCACGGTCGGGGGAAGGGACCCAGTACTTC	CASSSRSGEGTQYF
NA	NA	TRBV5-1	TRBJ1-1	TGCGCCAGCGGCTTGCTCAGGGGGAACACTGAAGCTTTCTTT	CASGLLRGNTEAFF
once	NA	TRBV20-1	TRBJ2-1	TGCAGTGCTAGAATATACAATGAGCAGTTCTTC	CSARIYNEQFF
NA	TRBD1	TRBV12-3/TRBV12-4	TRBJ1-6	TGTGCCAGCAGGCCGGGACAGGGATTCTCACCCCTCCACTTT	CASRPGQGFSPLHF
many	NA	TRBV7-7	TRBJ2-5	TGTGCTAGCAGCTTATATGCCGGGACGGAACAAGAGACCCAGTACTTC	CASSLYAGTEQETQYF
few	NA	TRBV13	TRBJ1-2	TGTGCCAGCAGCTTAGATGGACAGACTAACTATGGCTACACCTTC	CASSLDGQTNYGYTF
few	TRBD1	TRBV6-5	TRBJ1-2	TGTGCCAGCAGTTACGGAACAGGGGACTATGGCTACACCTTC	CASSYGTGDYGYTF
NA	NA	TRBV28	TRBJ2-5	TGTGCCAGCAGTAGCCGGGACGGGGAGACCCAGTACTTC	CASSSRDGETQYF
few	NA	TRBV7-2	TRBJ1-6	TGTGCCAGCAGCTTCAACGGAGACAGGCCACCCCTCCACTTT	CASSFNGDRPPLHF
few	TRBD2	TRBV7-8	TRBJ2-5	TGTGCCAGCAGCTTAGGTGCGGGGGGGTATGAGACCCAGTACTTC	CASSLGAGGYETQYF
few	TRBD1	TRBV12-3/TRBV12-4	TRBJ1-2	TGTGCCAGCAGCCCCGACAGGGAGGGTGGCTACACCTTC	CASSPDREGGYTF
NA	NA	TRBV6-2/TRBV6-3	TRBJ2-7	TGTGCCAGCAGTTACTCTCCAGACGAGCAGTACTTC	CASSYSPDEQYF
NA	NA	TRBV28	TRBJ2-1	TGTGCCAGCAGTCCCCACTGGTCTCCCCAGCGGAAATACAATGAGCAGTTCTTC	CASSPHWSPQRKYNEQFF
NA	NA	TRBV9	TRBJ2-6	TGTGCCAGCAGCGTCCCGGGTTTCTCTGGGGCCAACGTCCTGACTTTC	CASSVPGFSGANVLTF
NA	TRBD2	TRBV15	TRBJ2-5	TGTGCCACCAGCGGAGGGGTAGTAGCGGGGGCAAAAGAGACCCAGTACTTC	CATSGGVVAGAKETQYF
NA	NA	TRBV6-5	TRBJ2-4	TGTGCCAGCAGTGGACAGCTAGCCAAAAACATTCAATACTTC	CASSGQLAKNIQYF
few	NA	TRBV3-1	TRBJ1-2	TGTGCCAGCAGCCAAGGGGGGCTTGGCTACACCTTC	CASSQGGLGYTF
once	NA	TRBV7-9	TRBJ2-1	TGTGCCAGCAGCTTAGATCGGGCCAGCCCCGGGGATGAGCAGTTCTTC	CASSLDRASPGDEQFF
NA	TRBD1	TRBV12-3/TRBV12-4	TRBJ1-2	TGTGCCAGCAACCCCGGGACAGTTAATGGCTACACCTTC	CASNPGTVNGYTF
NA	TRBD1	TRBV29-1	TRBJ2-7	TGCAGCGTTGGCAAGGGGGCTCCGGGAGAGCAGTACTTC	CSVGKGAPGEQYF
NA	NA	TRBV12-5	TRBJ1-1	TGTGCTAGTGGCCGCCAAGCCGAGGGGTTGTGGAACACTGAAGCTTTCTTT	CASGRQAEGLWNTEAFF
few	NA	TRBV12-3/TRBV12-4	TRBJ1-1	TGTGCCAGCAGTTTAGGGGACGCAGCCTTTGAAGCTTTCTTT	CASSLGDAAFEAFF
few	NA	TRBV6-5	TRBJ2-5	TGTGCCAGCAGGCAACCTGGAGAAGAGACCCAGTACTTC	CASRQPGEETQYF
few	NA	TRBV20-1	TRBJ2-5	TGCAGTGCTAGGGGCCCAGGGGTTGAGACCCAGTACTTC	CSARGPGVETQYF
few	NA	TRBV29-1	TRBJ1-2	TGCAGCGTTACAGGTTGGGACTTCGCTAGGGCGGGGTATGGCTACACCTTC	CSVTGWDFARAGYGYTF
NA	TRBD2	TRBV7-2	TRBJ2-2	TGTGCCAGCAGCTTAGCACTAACTAGCGGGGTCACCGGGGAGCTGTTTTTT	CASSLALTSGVTGELFF
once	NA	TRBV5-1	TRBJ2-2	TGCGCCAGCAGCTTGGTGGGCGACGGGGAGCTGTTTTTT	CASSLVGDGELFF
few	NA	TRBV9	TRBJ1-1	TGTGCCAGCAGCCCCGCGGACACTGAAGCTTTCTTT	CASSPADTEAFF
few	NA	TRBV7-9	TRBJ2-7	TGTGCCAGCGGTCAACCTGGCGAGCAGTACTTC	CASGQPGEQYF
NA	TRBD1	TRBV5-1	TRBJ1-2	TGCGCCAGCAGCATGGACAGGGCACCCTATGGCTACACCTTC	CASSMDRAPYGYTF